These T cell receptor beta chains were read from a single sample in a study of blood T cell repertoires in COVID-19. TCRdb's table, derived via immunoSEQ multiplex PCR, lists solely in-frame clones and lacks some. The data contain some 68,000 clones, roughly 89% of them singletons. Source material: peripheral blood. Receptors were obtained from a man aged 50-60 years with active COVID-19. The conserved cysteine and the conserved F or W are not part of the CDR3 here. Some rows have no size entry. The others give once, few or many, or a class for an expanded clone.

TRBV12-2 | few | ASRLERPGQGASTEAF
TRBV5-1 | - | ASSLGTGVLLIGEKLF
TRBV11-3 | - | ASSPSGGEETQY
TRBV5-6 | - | ASSRTGEGPLAQPQH
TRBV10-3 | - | AISESRGGTDTQY
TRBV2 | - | ASSSPLAETIQETQY
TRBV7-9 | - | ASSLVRELWETQY
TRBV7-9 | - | ASSFSLLRPYGYT
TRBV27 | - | ASSSGGGNEKLF
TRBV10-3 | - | AISENRVLGWNSGNTIY
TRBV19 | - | ATKGSGTGPSNQPQH
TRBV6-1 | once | ASSEVWGLAGYT
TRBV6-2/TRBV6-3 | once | ASSGASGYEQF
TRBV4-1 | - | ASGGTGGPYNSPLH
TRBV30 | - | AWSASGGINEQF
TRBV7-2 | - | ASSLAGTVGNTIY
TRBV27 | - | ASSLLSSYNEQF
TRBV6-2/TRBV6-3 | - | ASSSPRGERNYGYT
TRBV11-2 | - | ASSLARGQLYNEQF
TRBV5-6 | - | ASSLILAVSTDTQY
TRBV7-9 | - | ASSFIQGAGDEKLF
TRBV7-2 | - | ASSLIPGQWNSGDYGYT
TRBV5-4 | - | ASSPRGGAQETQY
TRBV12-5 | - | ASVLLAAANNEQF
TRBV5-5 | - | ASSMGRGSNQPQH
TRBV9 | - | ASSVDWDGGANTEAF
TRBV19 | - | ASRGYRERGSSYNEQF
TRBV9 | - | ASSSGGDHYNEQF
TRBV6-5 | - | ASSPFRGKITEAF
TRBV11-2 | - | ASSSPTKQGLYGYT
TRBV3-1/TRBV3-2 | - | ASSQDSGGRGAF
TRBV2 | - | ASIRQGPETQY
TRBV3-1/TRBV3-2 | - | ASSQDETAIKEEAF
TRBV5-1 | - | ASRRGSGGLQETQY
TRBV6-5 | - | ASSYSLSPNQPQH
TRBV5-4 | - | ASSLPEGWGYT
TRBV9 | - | ASREQGFGNGYT
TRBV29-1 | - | SVEAGAGETQY
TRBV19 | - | ASRNPRGLRTEAF
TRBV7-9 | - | ASSLEDASSYNEQF
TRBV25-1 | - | ASCPSVGTGNTEAF
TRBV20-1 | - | SASPGGTEAF
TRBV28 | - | ASSRVSGANVLT
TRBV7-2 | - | ASSLVGGQTGELF
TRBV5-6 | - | ASSWGQGSSYEQY
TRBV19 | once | ASTAAVNYGYT
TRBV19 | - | ASRFGVSDTGELF
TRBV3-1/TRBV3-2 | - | ASSQDWGAGETDTQY
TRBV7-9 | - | ASSESGTGNEQF
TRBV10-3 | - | AIGAVSSYEQY
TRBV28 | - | ASSLLQGGGDTEAF
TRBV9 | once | ASSVDSVNTEAF
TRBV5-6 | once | ASSELTVFGYT
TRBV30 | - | AWGTANTEAF
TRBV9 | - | ASSVDQGYYSPLH
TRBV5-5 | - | ASSLARASAKNIQY
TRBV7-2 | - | ASSLKAGGLLEQY